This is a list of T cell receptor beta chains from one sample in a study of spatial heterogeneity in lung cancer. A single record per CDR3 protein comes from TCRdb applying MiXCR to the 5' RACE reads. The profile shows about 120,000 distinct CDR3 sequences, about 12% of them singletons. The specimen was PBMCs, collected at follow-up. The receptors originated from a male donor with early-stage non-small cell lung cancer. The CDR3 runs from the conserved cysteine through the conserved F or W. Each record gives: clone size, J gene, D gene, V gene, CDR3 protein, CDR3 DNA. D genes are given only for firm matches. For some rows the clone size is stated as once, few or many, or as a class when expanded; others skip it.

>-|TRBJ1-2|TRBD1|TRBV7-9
CASSSDRGRFGYTF
TGTGCCAGCAGCTCGGACAGGGGGCGGTTTGGCTACACCTTC
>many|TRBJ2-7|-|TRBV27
CASSRGAGYEQYF
TGTGCCAGCAGCCGGGGGGCGGGGTACGAGCAGTACTTC
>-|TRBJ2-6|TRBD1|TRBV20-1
CSANRGSGANVLTF
TGCAGTGCTAACAGGGGGTCTGGGGCCAACGTCCTGACTTTC
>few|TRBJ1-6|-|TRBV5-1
CASSFTDYNREDSPLHF
TGCGCCAGCAGCTTTACCGACTATAACAGGGAGGATTCACCCCTCCACTTT
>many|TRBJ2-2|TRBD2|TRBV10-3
CAISESRGGNTGELFF
TGTGCCATCAGTGAGTCGCGGGGGGGCAACACCGGGGAGCTGTTTTTT
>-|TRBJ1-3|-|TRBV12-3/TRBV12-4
CASRSRPDRLGNTIYF
TGTGCCAGCAGGTCGAGACCCGACAGACTTGGAAACACCATATATTTT
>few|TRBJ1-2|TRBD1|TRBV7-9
CASSPWLDREEGYTF
TGTGCCAGCAGCCCCTGGTTGGACAGGGAAGAGGGCTACACCTTC
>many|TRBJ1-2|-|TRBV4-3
CASSQDRDGVYGYTF
TGCGCCAGCAGCCAAGATCGCGACGGGGTCTATGGCTACACCTTC
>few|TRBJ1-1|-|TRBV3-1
CASSPGNEAFF
TGTGCCAGCAGCCCGGGGAATGAAGCTTTCTTT
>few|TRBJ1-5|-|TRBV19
CASSIIWTDNQPQHF
TGTGCCAGTAGTATAATCTGGACAGACAATCAGCCCCAGCATTTT
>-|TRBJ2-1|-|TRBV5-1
CASSSRVSVQGPNEQFF
TGCGCCAGCAGCTCGCGGGTTAGTGTTCAGGGACCCAATGAGCAGTTCTTC
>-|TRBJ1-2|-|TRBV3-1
CASSRQGGVDGYTF
TGTGCCAGCAGCCGGCAGGGTGGCGTGGATGGCTACACCTTC
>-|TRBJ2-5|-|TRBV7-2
CASSFGRLNQETQYF
TGTGCCAGCAGCTTCGGCAGACTCAATCAAGAGACCCAGTACTTC
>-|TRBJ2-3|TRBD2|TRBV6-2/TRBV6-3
CASKAGGPRADTQYF
TGTGCCAGCAAAGCGGGGGGGCCGAGGGCAGATACGCAGTATTTT
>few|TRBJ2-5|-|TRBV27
CASSLSGRATETQYF
TGTGCCAGCAGTTTATCGGGCAGGGCCACGGAGACCCAGTACTTC
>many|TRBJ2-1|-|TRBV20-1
CSATPSTSYNEQFF
TGCAGTGCGACGCCCTCCACCTCCTACAATGAGCAGTTCTTC
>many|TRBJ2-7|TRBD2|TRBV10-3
CAIRGGIGYEQYF
TGTGCCATCAGGGGGGGGATAGGCTACGAGCAGTACTTC
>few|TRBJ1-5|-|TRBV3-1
CASSQGTPRGNQPQHF
TGTGCCAGCAGCCAAGGGACCCCCAGGGGCAATCAGCCCCAGCATTTT
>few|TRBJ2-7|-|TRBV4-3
CASSQDGGEKYF
TGCGCCAGCAGCCAAGATGGAGGGGAGAAGTACTTC
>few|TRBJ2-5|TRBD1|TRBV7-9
CASSLGQGGQETQYF
TGTGCCAGCAGCTTGGGACAGGGTGGCCAAGAGACCCAGTACTTC
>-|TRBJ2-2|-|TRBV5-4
CASSFFGAGELFF
TGTGCCAGCAGCTTCTTCGGAGCCGGGGAGCTGTTTTTT
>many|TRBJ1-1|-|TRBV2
CASSEKGMNTEAFF
TGTGCCAGCAGTGAAAAAGGGATGAACACTGAAGCTTTCTTT
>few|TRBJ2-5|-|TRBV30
CAWSVQAAETQYF
TGTGCCTGGAGTGTACAGGCCGCGGAGACCCAGTACTTC
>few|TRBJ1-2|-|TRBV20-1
CSASPSGTNYGYTF
TGCAGTGCTAGCCCGTCCGGGACAAATTATGGCTACACCTTC
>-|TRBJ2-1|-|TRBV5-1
CASSLSGQPYNEQFF
TGCGCCAGCAGCTTGTCGGGCCAGCCTTACAATGAGCAGTTCTTC
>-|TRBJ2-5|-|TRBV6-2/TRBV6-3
CASRTIQGSETQYF
TGTGCCAGCAGGACCATACAGGGATCAGAGACCCAGTACTTC
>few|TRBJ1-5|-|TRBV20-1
CSASTGITRSDSNQPQHF
TGCAGTGCCTCGACGGGGATCACGCGGAGTGATAGCAATCAGCCCCAGCATTTT
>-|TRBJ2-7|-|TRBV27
CASSFPGGVNEQYF
TGTGCCAGCAGTTTTCCAGGGGGGGTAAACGAGCAGTACTTC
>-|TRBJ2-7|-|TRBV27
CASSGGRGPYEQYF
TGTGCCAGCAGTGGGGGCCGGGGGCCCTACGAGCAGTACTTC
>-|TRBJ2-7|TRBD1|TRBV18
CASSPPGQGLGYEQYF
TGTGCCAGCTCACCACCAGGACAGGGCCTCGGCTACGAGCAGTACTTC
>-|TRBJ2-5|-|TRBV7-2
CASSSNQETQYF
TGTGCCAGCAGCTCAAACCAAGAGACCCAGTACTTC
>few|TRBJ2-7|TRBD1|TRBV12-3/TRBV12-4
CASRRTGGSGREQYF
TGTGCCAGCAGGCGGACAGGGGGCTCGGGTCGGGAGCAGTACTTC
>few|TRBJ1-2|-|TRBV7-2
CASSLEAETYGYTF
TGTGCCAGCAGCTTAGAGGCAGAGACCTATGGCTACACCTTC
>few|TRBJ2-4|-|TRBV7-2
CASSLAAGEAKNIQYF
TGTGCCAGCAGCTTAGCGGCTGGCGAAGCCAAAAACATTCAGTACTTC
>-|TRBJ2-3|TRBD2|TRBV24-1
CATSDASLAIGTDTQYF
TGTGCCACCAGTGATGCCTCACTAGCGATTGGAACAGATACGCAGTATTTT